This T cell receptor (beta chain) was obtained from a study of cytomegalovirus exposure and HLA in healthy donors. Study-level information: Around 190 million T cells yielded about 120 million unique TCR beta sequences, as an earlier analysis found.

In regard to this clone: Its antigen is currently unknown.

In the PCR, 60 Vbeta and 13 Jbeta primers were used. Method: immunoSEQ multiplex PCR; TCRdb's copy keeps in-frame clones and lacks some. The table records about 180,000 clones, approximately 85% of them present only once. Study-wide findings and caveats: Reports state that TCR beta sequences accurately predicted most subjects' HLA-A and HLA-B alleles. Serostatus for CMV was the only available immune exposure information.

CDR3 length equals 15 residues. The V gene end was trimmed by 0 bases and the J gene end by 7 bases; junction bases not matched to a gene: 7. Germline assignment: CDR1 SGHNT and CDR2 YYREEE (reference sequence). This sequence was found in a girl aged 5 to 17 in good health and CMV-seropositive. Sequencing was carried out using PBMCs. The V call is TRBV5-4, the J call TRBJ1-2; TRBD1 agrees at 9 bases. CDR3 sequence reads: CASSLDPGTGLGYTF. CDR3 sequence (DNA): TGTGCCAGCAGCTTGGACCCGGGGACAGGGCTTGGCTACACCTTC.